The clone carrying this T cell receptor beta chain was observed a handful of times. TCRdb analysed the RT-PCR reads with MiXCR anew, one entry per CDR3 protein. The sample has 650,000 to 800,000 distinct CDR3 sequences; approximately 14% are singletons. The CDR3 sequence is 16 residues long. Between the trimmed V and J ends, which lost 3 bases and 2 bases, there was a span of 19 bases. Germline CDR1 reads DFQATT; CDR2 reads SNEGSKA (reference sequence). This sequence was found in a female donor in good health, serving as a healthy control. This rearrangement joins TRBV20-1 to TRBJ2-5; D is tentatively TRBD1 or TRBD2 (6 bases each). Sequencing was performed on memory CD4+ T cells from blood. This CDR3 is CSARRLWQGRQETQYF. The CDR3, as DNA: TGCAGTGCTAGGAGATTGTGGCAGGGGAGGCAAGAGACCCAGTACTTC.